This entry is about one T cell receptor beta chain. What it binds is unknown. The read stops 3 residues short of the end of the CDR3; the missing end is completed from the germline J gene. This CDR3 is 14 amino acids long. Germline loops: CDR1 SGHTA, CDR2 FQGNSA. Trimming took 2 bases from V and 3 from J, leaving 11 bases between them. This specimen comes from a study of T cells in women clearing cervical HPV infection. Study details: Cases: HPV16-related CIN3 or worse on histology, a couple of invasive cancers. For cases, blood was sampled a median approximately 150 days after lesion detection, interquartile range about 90 to 200 days. The study's findings and limits: Cases and controls were distinguished at AUC 0.83 by richness and V genes. CIN3+ cases had significantly higher TCR richness than controls; evenness did not differ.

Sequenced by immunoSEQ multiplex PCR; TCRdb stores in-frame clones only, minus some. This sample's table reports roughly 35,000 clones. The V call is TRBV7-2, the J call TRBJ2-7; a possible D gene is TRBD1 (5 bases). Input material: blood buffy coat. This sequence originates from a woman aged 18-70 years with a cervical HPV16 infection that either progressed to CIN3+ or cleared (not recorded which). The DNA read from the CDR3 is TGTGCCAGCAGCTTACGATGGCAGGGCTACGAG. Protein: CASSLRWQGYE. The CDR3, in full, reads CASSLRWQGYEQYF. Filled out from reference TRBV7-2 and TRBJ2-7, the complete variable domain reads GAGVSQSPSNKVTEKGKDVELRCDPISGHTALYWYRQSLGQGLEFLIYFQGNSAPDKSGLPSDRFSAERTGGSVSTLTIQRTQQEDSAVYLCASSLRWQGYEQYFGPGTRLTVT.